The clone carrying this T cell receptor (beta chain) was observed a single time. Its specificity is unknown. V dropped 5 bases and J dropped 4 bases, with 20 bases sitting between them. Germline CDR1 MNHEY, CDR2 SVGAGI. The CDR3 is made up of 16 amino acids. This sample is drawn from a study of T cell repertoires in cytomegalovirus infection. Overall study context: Well-studied HLA-B-restricted epitopes and recently identified HLA-C-restricted epitopes of CMV were both used in the study. Shared public TCR beta signatures pointed to both CMV infection and a matching HLA type. Study-wide results and limits: There were carriers of CMV plus the relevant HLA, and cumulative public TCR beta family frequency identified them.

One entry per CDR3 protein results from TCRdb running MiXCR on the reads. The profile shows about 340,000 distinct CDR3 sequences, almost 30% of them singletons. This chain joins TRBV6-5 and TRBJ1-2; TRBD1 might be the D (5 bases). This specimen consisted of cultured PBMCs, obtained from culture after CMV antigen stimulation. The sequence came from a human donor in good health (CMV status not recorded). Some clones in this sample may be carry-over from other donors' samples. CDR3 DNA sequence: TGTGCCAGCAGTCGAGAGGGGCCACAGAGAAGCTATGGCTACACCTTC. Translated: CASSREGPQRSYGYTF.